The clone carrying this TCR beta chain was counted many times. Its target is unknown. This record comes from a study of HIV-infected children after antiretroviral therapy interruption. Study-wide results and limits: Naive CD4+ Gini coefficient rose by interruption end, suggesting clonal expansion.

A 3' RACE protocol on RNA, with unique molecular identifiers, produced the TCR library. TCRdb processed the 3' RACE reads anew with MiXCR; each CDR3 protein has one entry. The sample contains under 50,000 distinct CDR3 sequences, approximately 4% of which appear only once. Treatment reported: PENTA 11 planned treatment interruption arm or continuous ART arm. The CDR3 runs 13 residues. Germline CDR1 SGHNT, CDR2 YENEEA. Trimming shortened V by 0 bases and J by 2 bases, and 1 base separated the two germline ends. The receptor comes from a pool of human donors with HIV. This specimen was CD45RA+ CD4+ T cells from PBMCs, pooled from several time points, taken from a donor given antiretroviral therapy, either interrupted or continuous. Subset reported: naive CD4+ CD45RA+ CD45RO- T cells. The V gene is TRBV11-3, the J gene TRBJ2-2; D gene uncertain. This CDR3 is CASSLENTGELFF. In DNA, the CDR3 is TGTGCCAGCAGCTTAGAAAACACCGGGGAGCTGTTTTTT.